The 4 T cell receptor beta chains given below trace back to one sample, sequenced in a study of PD-1 blockade in classical Hodgkin lymphoma. The time point was: cycle 4 day 1 (C4D1), after six to seven weeks of nivolumab. Every patient experienced relapse after autologous stem cell transplantation, and brentuximab vedotin exposure varied. The method was immunoSEQ multiplex PCR; TCRdb's version includes in-frame clones alone and lacks a portion of them. The sample has some 27,000 clones; about 82% are singletons. The source was peripheral blood mononuclear cells (PBMCs), collected before the fourth cycle of nivolumab. These receptors came from a human donor with classical Hodgkin lymphoma.

CDR3 in amino acids: CASSEVLGLNGYTF. CDR3 sequence (DNA): TGTGCCAGCAGTGAGGTTCTAGGTCTCAATGGCTACACCTTC. The chain is built from TRBV25-1 and TRBJ1-2; D gene unclear. The CDR3 has 14 amino acids. Per the germline V gene, CDR1 is MGHDK and CDR2 is SYGVNS. V lost 3 bases and J 6 bases, leaving 14 bases between the germline ends.

The gene calls are TRBV10-3 and TRBJ2-7; D gene uncertain. The CDR3 is 17 amino acids. Per the germline V gene, CDR1 is ENHRY and CDR2 is SYGVKD. The V end was cut by 0 bases, the J end by 7 bases, with 22 bases between. The CDR3 protein is CAISESQRLNTYKEQYF. CDR3 bases: TGTGCCATCAGTGAGTCTCAACGGCTTAACACTTATAAGGAGCAGTACTTC.

This clone was recorded once. The chain joins TRBV29-1 to TRBJ2-5, with TRBD2 identical over 7 bases. In germline, CDR1 is SQVTM, CDR2 ANQGSEA. The CDR3 sequence is 11 residues long. This CDR3 reads CGGRWGETQYF. CDR3 nucleotide sequence: TGCGGCGGGAGATGGGGGGAGACCCAGTACTTC.

This clone was found a few times. V gene TRBV6-6 combines with J gene TRBJ2-7; D remains unclear. V was cut by 4 bases and J by 3 bases, with 16 bases left in between. The germline gives CDR1 MNHNY, CDR2 SVGAGI (reference sequence). The CDR3 loop spans 15 amino acids. The chain's CDR3 is CASSSEALALYEQYF. For the CDR3, the DNA is TGTGCCAGCAGTTCCGAGGCCCTTGCCCTCTACGAGCAGTACTTC.